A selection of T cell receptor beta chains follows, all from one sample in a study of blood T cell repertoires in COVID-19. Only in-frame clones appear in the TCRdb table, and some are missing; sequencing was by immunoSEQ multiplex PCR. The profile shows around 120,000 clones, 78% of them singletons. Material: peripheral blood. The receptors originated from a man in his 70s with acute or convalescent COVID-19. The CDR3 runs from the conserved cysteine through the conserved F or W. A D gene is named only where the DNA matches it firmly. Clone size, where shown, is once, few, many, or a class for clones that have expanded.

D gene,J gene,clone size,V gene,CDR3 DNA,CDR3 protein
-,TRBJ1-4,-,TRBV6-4,TGTGCCAGCAGTGTGGTTTGTAGGAGTCATGAAAAACTGTTTTTT,CASSVVCRSHEKLFF
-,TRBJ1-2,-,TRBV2,TGTGCCAGCAGAGGAGGAGGAAATGGCTACACCTTC,CASRGGGNGYTF
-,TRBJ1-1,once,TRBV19,TGTGCCAGTGGAATCCACTGGGGGCTTGGGGACACTGAAGCTTTCTTT,CASGIHWGLGDTEAFF
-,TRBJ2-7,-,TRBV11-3,TGTGCCAGCAGCAACCAGGGTTACGAGCAGTACTTC,CASSNQGYEQYF
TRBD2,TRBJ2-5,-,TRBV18,TGTGCCAGCTCACCACTGGCGGGGGGCCAACAAGAGACCCAGTACTTC,CASSPLAGGQQETQYF
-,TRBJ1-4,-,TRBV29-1,TGCAGCGTTGAAGCTACAAAGGGGAATGAAAAACTGTTTTTT,CSVEATKGNEKLFF
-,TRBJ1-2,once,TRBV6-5,TGTGCCAGCAGTTCGGGAACTAACTATGGCTACACCTTC,CASSSGTNYGYTF
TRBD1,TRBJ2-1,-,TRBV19,TGTGCCAGTAGTATAACAGGGGCCGCGAGGAATGAGCAGTTCTTC,CASSITGAARNEQFF
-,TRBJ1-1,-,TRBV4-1,TGCGCCAGCAGCTATAGTACGGACAGCCTGAACACTGAAGCTTTCTTT,CASSYSTDSLNTEAFF
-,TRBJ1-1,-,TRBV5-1,TGCGCCAGCAGCTTGGTTTATAGGACTTTGAACACTGAAGCTTTCTTT,CASSLVYRTLNTEAFF
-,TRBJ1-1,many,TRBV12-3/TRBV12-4,TGTGCCAGCGGATCAGGGAATTTTCCTGAAGCTTTCTTT,CASGSGNFPEAFF
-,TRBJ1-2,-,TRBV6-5,TGTGCCAGCAGTCGTCATTCGGGGGGCTACACCTTC,CASSRHSGGYTF
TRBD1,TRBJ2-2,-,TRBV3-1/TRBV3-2,TGTGCCAGCAGCCTTGGACAGGTAGAGGCCGGGGAGCTGTTTTTT,CASSLGQVEAGELFF
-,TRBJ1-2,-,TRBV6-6,TGTGCGGGAGGGGCCGGAAACTATGGCTACACCTTC,CAGGAGNYGYTF
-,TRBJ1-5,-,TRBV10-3,TGTGCCATCAGTGACGGTATCCAGCCCCAGCATTTT,CAISDGIQPQHF
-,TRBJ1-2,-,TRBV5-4,TGTGCCAGCAGCTTGATGGGGGGTGACTATGGCTACACCTTC,CASSLMGGDYGYTF
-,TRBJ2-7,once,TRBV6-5,TGTGCCAGCAGGTCCCCGGGACAACAATCCTACGAGCAGTACTTC,CASRSPGQQSYEQYF
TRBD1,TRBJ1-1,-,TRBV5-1,TGCGCCAGCAGGAAGACAGGGGATGAAGCTTTCTTT,CASRKTGDEAFF
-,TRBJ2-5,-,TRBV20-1,TGCAGTGCTAGTATTAGACAAGAGACCCAGTACTTC,CSASIRQETQYF
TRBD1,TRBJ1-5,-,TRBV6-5,TGTGCCAGCAGTCTGGACAGGGTAGGCAATCAGCCCCAGCATTTT,CASSLDRVGNQPQHF
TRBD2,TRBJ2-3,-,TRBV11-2,TGTGCCAGCAGCTTAACTAGCGGCTTCACAGATACGCAGTATTTT,CASSLTSGFTDTQYF
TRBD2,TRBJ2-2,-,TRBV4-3,TGCGCCAGCAGCCAACGGACTAGCGGGGGCTCTTACACCGGGGAGCTGTTTTTT,CASSQRTSGGSYTGELFF
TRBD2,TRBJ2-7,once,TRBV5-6,TGTGCCAGCAACCCCGGGACTAGGGCCTACGAGCAGTACTTC,CASNPGTRAYEQYF
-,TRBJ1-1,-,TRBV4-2,TGTGCCAGCAGCCATCGGGGGACCGGACAAATGTCTGAAGCTTTCTTT,CASSHRGTGQMSEAFF
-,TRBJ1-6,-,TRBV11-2,TGTGCCAGCAGCTTAGAGGGCCAGGTTAATTCACCCCTCCACTTT,CASSLEGQVNSPLHF
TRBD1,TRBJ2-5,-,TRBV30,TGTGCCTGGGGACCGGGACAGGGGAATGTAGAGACCCAGTACTTC,CAWGPGQGNVETQYF
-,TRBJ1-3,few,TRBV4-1,TGCGCCAGCAGCCAAGATAGGACAGTATCTGGAAACACCATATATTTT,CASSQDRTVSGNTIYF
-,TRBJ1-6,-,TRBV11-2,TGTGCCAGCAGCCGACTGGGGAGGAATTCACCCCTCCACTTT,CASSRLGRNSPLHF
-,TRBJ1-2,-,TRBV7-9,TGTGCCAGCAGCTTTTATAATGGCTACACCTTC,CASSFYNGYTF